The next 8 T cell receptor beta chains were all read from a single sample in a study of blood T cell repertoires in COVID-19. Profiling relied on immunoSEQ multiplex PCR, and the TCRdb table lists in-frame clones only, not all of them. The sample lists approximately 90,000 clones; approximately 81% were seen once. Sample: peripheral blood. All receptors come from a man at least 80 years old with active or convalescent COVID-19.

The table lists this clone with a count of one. CDR3 DNA: TGTGCCAGCAGCTTAGGGGGGACAGGGAGTGGCTACACCTTC. This translates into CASSLGGTGSGYTF. The gene calls are TRBV7-2 and TRBJ1-2, with 9 positions matching TRBD1. Trimming at V came to 1 base and at J to 7 bases, leaving 4 bases not matched to a gene. This CDR3 has 14 amino acids. Germline V gene sequence: CDR1 SGHTA, CDR2 FQGNSA.

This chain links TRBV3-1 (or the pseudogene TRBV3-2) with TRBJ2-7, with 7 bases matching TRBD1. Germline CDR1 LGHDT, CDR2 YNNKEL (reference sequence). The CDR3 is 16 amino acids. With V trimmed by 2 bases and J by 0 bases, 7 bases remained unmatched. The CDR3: CASSQRVGTASYEQYF. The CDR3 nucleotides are TGTGCCAGCAGCCAAAGGGTAGGGACAGCCTCCTACGAGCAGTACTTC.

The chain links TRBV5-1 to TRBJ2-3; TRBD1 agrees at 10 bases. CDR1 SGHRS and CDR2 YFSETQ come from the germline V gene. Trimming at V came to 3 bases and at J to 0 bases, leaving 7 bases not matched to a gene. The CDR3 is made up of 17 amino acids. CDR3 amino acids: CASSSIGTGASTDTQYF. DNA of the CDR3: TGCGCCAGCAGCTCAATCGGGACAGGGGCGAGCACAGATACGCAGTATTTT.

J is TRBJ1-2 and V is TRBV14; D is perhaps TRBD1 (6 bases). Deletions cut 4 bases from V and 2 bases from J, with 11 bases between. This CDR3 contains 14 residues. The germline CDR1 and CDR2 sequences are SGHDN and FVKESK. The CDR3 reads CASSLGQINYGYTF. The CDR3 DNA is TGTGCCAGCAGCCTCGGACAGATAAACTATGGCTACACCTTC.

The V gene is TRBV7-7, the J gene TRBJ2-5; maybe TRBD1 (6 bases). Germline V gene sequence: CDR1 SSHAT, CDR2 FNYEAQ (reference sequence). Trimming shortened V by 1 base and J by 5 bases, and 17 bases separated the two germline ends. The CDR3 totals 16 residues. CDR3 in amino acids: CASSLGAPTGSETQYF. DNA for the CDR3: TGTGCCAGCAGCTTAGGGGCCCCAACAGGGTCGGAGACCCAGTACTTC. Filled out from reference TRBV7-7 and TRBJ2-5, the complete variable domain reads GAGVSQSPRYKVTKRGQDVTLRCDPISSHATLYWYQQALGQGPEFLTYFNYEAQPDKSGLPSDRFSAERPEGSISTLTIQRTEQRDSAMYRCASSLGAPTGSETQYFGPGTRLLVL.

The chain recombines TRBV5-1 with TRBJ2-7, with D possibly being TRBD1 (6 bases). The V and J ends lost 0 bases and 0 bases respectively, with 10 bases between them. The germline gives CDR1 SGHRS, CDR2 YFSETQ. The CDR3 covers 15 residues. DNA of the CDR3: TGCGCCAGCAGCTTGGTTCAGGGGACCTCCTACGAGCAGTACTTC. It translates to CASSLVQGTSYEQYF.

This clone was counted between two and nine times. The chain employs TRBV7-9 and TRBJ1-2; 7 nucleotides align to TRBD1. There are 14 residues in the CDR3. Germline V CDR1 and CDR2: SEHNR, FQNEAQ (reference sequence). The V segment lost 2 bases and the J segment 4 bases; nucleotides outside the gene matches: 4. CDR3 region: CASSLTQGVYGYTF. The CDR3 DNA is TGTGCCAGCAGCTTAACCCAGGGGGTCTATGGCTACACCTTC.

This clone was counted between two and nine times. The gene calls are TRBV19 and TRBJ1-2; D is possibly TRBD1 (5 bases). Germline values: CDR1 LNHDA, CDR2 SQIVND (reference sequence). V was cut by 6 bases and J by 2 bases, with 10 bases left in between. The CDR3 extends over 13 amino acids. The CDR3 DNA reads TGTGCCAGTAGCCACAGGCAAAACTATGGCTACACCTTC. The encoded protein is CASSHRQNYGYTF. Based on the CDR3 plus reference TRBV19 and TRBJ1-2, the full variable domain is DGGITQSPKYLFRKEGQNVTLSCEQNLNHDAMYWYRQDPGQGLRLIYYSQIVNDFQKGDIAEGYSVSREKKESFPLTVTSAQKNPTAFYLCASSHRQNYGYTFGSGTRLTVV.